This TCR beta chain was documented in a study of tumor-infiltrating T cells and Merkel cell polyomavirus. Study background: The T cells studied were CD8+ and recognized the Merkel cell polyomavirus KLL epitope. Patients received varied, non-standardized chemotherapy, radiation and immunotherapies.

Profiled with immunoSEQ multiplex PCR; TCRdb holds only in-frame clones, not every one. The sample has 26,000 or so clones, around 90% seen once. Robust Merkel cell polyomavirus Large T antigen positivity by immunohistochemistry was seen in all patients' tumors. The CDR3 contains 16 residues. Germline CDR1 is WSHSY and CDR2 is SAAADI. V was trimmed by 3 bases and J by 0 bases, leaving 15 bases between them. The TCR was taken from a man aged 45-65 years with Merkel cell carcinoma. The specimen sequenced was lymph node tissue. The chain links TRBV10-2 to TRBJ2-7, with D perhaps TRBD2 (6 bases). CDR3 amino acids: CASSDYLGGTSYEQYF. CDR3 in DNA: TGCGCCAGCAGTGACTATCTTGGCGGGACCTCCTACGAGCAGTACTTC.